The 13 T cell receptor beta chains listed next were all sequenced from one sample in a study of blood T cell repertoires in COVID-19. Sequenced by immunoSEQ multiplex PCR; TCRdb stores in-frame clones only, minus some. The data show 55,000 to 70,000 clones, 81% seen once. The sample consisted of peripheral blood. Source of these receptors: a man older than 75 with acute or convalescent COVID-19.

This clone has only a few counts. J is TRBJ1-1 and V is TRBV25-1; possible D gene TRBD1, 5 bases. Germline V gives CDR1 MGHDK, CDR2 SYGVNS. The CDR3 is 12 amino acids. V was pared by 4 bases and J by 7 bases, with 10 bases between. CDR3 bases: TGTGCCAGCAGTGTATGTGACAGTGAAGCTTTCTTT. Translation: CASSVCDSEAFF.

The gene calls are TRBV14 and TRBJ2-4; no firm D call. The V end lost 1 base, the J end lost 0 bases, and 7 bases lay between the germline ends. The CDR3 has 15 residues. Germline V CDR1 and CDR2: SGHDN, FVKESK. DNA of the CDR3: TGTGCCAGCAGCCAAGGGTACTTAGCCAAAAACATTCAGTACTTC. Protein: CASSQGYLAKNIQYF. The entire variable domain, with the rest obtained from reference TRBV14 and TRBJ2-4, is as follows: EAGVTQFPSHSVIEKGQTVTLRCDPISGHDNLYWYRRVMGKEIKFLLHFVKESKQDESGMPNNRFLAERTGGTYSTLKVQPAELEDSGVYFCASSQGYLAKNIQYFGAGTRLSVL.

This clone has just one count. The chain uses TRBV7-3 and TRBJ2-7; perhaps TRBD1 as D (6 bases). V was pared by 3 bases and J by 4 bases, with 16 bases between. Germline values: CDR1 SGHTA, CDR2 FQGTGA. This CDR3 is built from 15 residues. The CDR3 loop reads CASSFGPGHWYEQYF. The CDR3 coding sequence is TGTGCCAGCAGCTTTGGTCCGGGACACTGGTACGAGCAGTACTTC.

The gene calls are TRBV5-4 and TRBJ2-3, with a weak D call TRBD2 (5 bases). The CDR3 loop spans 14 amino acids. Per germline, CDR1 SGHNT and CDR2 YYREEE (reference sequence). V shed 4 bases and J shed 4 bases, with 13 bases lying between them. The CDR3 sequence is CASSQLVVSDTQYF. The CDR3 DNA is TGTGCCAGCAGCCAACTAGTAGTTTCAGATACGCAGTATTTT.

The V gene is TRBV19, the J gene TRBJ1-2; D is uncertain. Germline-derived CDR1 and CDR2 are LNHDA and SQIVND (reference sequence). The length of the CDR3 is 13 residues. The V gene lost 7 bases and the J gene lost 3 bases, with 12 bases spanning the gap. CDR3: CASNPGGYYGYTF. The CDR3 DNA follows: TGTGCCAGTAATCCAGGTGGTTACTATGGCTACACCTTC.

This clone was observed a handful of times. J is TRBJ1-2 and V is TRBV6-4; D not certain. CDR1 is MRHNA and CDR2 is SNTAGT in the germline V gene. The CDR3 totals 14 residues. V lost 11 bases and J lost 4, with 20 bases in between. CDR3 DNA sequence: TGTGCCTCCAAATCGGGTCCCGGCACCTATGGCTACACCTTC. Protein product: CASKSGPGTYGYTF.

The rearrangement joins TRBV19 to TRBJ2-5, with D perhaps matching TRBD2 (5 bases). This CDR3 is 14 amino acids long. The V end lost 2 bases, the J end lost 3 bases, and 10 bases lay between the germline ends. Germline V CDR1 and CDR2: LNHDA, SQIVND (reference sequence). CDR3 bases: TGTGCCAGTAGTATAACGGCTAGCAAAGAGACCCAGTACTTC. It encodes CASSITASKETQYF.

The chain is built from TRBV29-1 and TRBJ1-4, with D maybe TRBD1 (5 bases). CDR3 size: 16 residues. Germline assignment: CDR1 SQVTM and CDR2 ANQGSEA. Trimming took off 4 bases at V and 0 bases at J, with 15 bases between the two ends. This CDR3 reads CSVGGDSGSTNEKLFF. The CDR3 nucleotides read TGCAGCGTTGGGGGGGATTCGGGGTCAACTAATGAAAAACTGTTTTTT.

The V gene is TRBV14, the J gene TRBJ2-2; a possible D gene is TRBD2 (5 bases). V was cut by 4 bases and J by 7 bases, with 10 bases left in between. The V gene's germline CDR1 is SGHDN and CDR2 FVKESK. The CDR3 is 13 residues long. The CDR3 DNA is TGTGCCAGCAGCCCCACGAGCGGCGGGGAGCTGTTTTTT. This sequence encodes CASSPTSGGELFF. Together with reference TRBV14 and TRBJ2-2, the CDR3 gives the full variable domain: EAGVTQFPSHSVIEKGQTVTLRCDPISGHDNLYWYRRVMGKEIKFLLHFVKESKQDESGMPNNRFLAERTGGTYSTLKVQPAELEDSGVYFCASSPTSGGELFFGEGSRLTVL.

As regards this clone: The junction and the germline gene differ at one end; a read error may be behind it. The gene calls are TRBV7-7 and TRBJ2-1; 14 bases line up with TRBD2. The CDR3 length is 15 residues. CDR1 SSHAT and CDR2 FNYEAQ come from the germline V gene (reference sequence). The CDR3 sequence is CASSVGLAGGNEQFF. CDR3 DNA sequence: TGTGCTAGCAGCGTCGGACTAGCGGGGGGCAATGAGCAGTTCTTC.

The V call is TRBV6-6, the J call TRBJ2-7; D is ambiguous. The CDR3 has 12 amino acids. From germline, CDR1 is MNHNY and CDR2 SVGAGI (reference sequence). The ends were cut back, 6 bases at V and 6 bases at J, with 12 bases in the middle. CDR3 bases: TGTGCCAGCAGAACGGTTTCAGGCGAGCAGTACTTC. This translates into CASRTVSGEQYF.

V usage is TRBV9 and J usage is TRBJ2-1; 9 bases line up with TRBD2. Germline V lookup: CDR1 SGDLS, CDR2 YYNGEE. V lost 6 bases and J lost 3; bases outside the gene matches: 4. The CDR3 length is 14 residues. The CDR3 DNA sequence: TGTGCCAGCACGCGGGAGGGGGACTACAATGAGCAGTTCTTC. Amino acid sequence: CASTREGDYNEQFF.

The chain combines TRBV6-2 or TRBV6-3 with TRBJ2-7, with 7 positions matching TRBD2. V lost 1 base, J lost 0 bases, and 6 bases stayed unmatched. The CDR3 covers 16 residues. The germline CDR1 and CDR2 sequences are MNHEY and SVGEGT. The CDR3 DNA reads TGTGCCAGCAGTTACTGGCTAGCGGTAAGCTCCTACGAGCAGTACTTC. Protein product: CASSYWLAVSSYEQYF.